This passage covers 30 T cell receptor beta chains from one sample sequenced in a study of cytomegalovirus exposure and HLA in healthy donors. Primers: 60 Vbeta forward and 13 Jbeta reverse. The table came from immunoSEQ multiplex PCR; TCRdb's copy has only in-frame clones and leaves some out. This sample carries about 87,000 clones, with 15% going to the ten biggest clones. The sample comprised PBMCs. These TCRs come from a man aged 45-65 years in good health and CMV-seropositive.

The chain is built from TRBV7-2 and TRBJ2-5; 7 bases align to TRBD2. Germline loops: CDR1 SGHTA, CDR2 FQGNSA. The CDR3 covers 14 residues. The V and J ends lost 3 bases and 2 bases, in that order; junction bases with no gene match: 3. DNA of the CDR3: TGTGCCAGCAGCTTTGGGCGGGGGCAAGAGACCCAGTACTTC. This translates into CASSFGRGQETQYF.

The chain combines TRBV9 with TRBJ2-1, with a tentative D call TRBD2 (6 bases). Per germline, CDR1 SGDLS and CDR2 YYNGEE. The CDR3 spans 15 residues. V lost 0 bases, J lost 4 bases, and 11 bases lay in between. CDR3 region: CASSVGSGSYNEQFF. The CDR3 DNA is TGTGCCAGCAGCGTAGGTAGCGGAAGTTACAATGAGCAGTTCTTC.

This rearrangement joins TRBV4-2 to TRBJ2-3, with TRBD2 matching 9 bases. The CDR3 spans 16 residues. V shed 1 base, J shed 0 bases, and the junction held 2 bases outside the gene matches. Germline V gene lookup returns CDR1 LGHNA and CDR2 YNFKEQ. The CDR3 DNA reads TGTGCCAGCAGCCAAGCTAGCGGGACTAGCACAGATACGCAGTATTTT. Protein: CASSQASGTSTDTQYF.

The chain recombines TRBV11-2 with TRBJ2-3, with 7 bases that match TRBD2. V shed 4 bases and J 3 bases; nucleotides not matched to a gene: 4. Germline assignment: CDR1 SGHAT and CDR2 FQNNGV. The CDR3 loop spans 14 amino acids. CDR3 nucleotide sequence: TGTGCCAGCAGCTCTAGGACTAGAACAGATACGCAGTATTTT. This gives the protein CASSSRTRTDTQYF. Complete variable domain (other parts from reference TRBV11-2 and TRBJ2-3): EAGVAQSPRYKIIEKRQSVAFWCNPISGHATLYWYQQILGQGPKLLIQFQNNGVVDDSQLPKDRFSAERLKGVDSTLKIQPAKLEDSAVYLCASSSRTRTDTQYFGPGTRLTVL.

This chain joins TRBV30 and TRBJ1-2, with D hard to call. Per the germline V gene, CDR1 is GTSNPN and CDR2 is SVGIG (reference sequence). V lost 7 bases and J lost 2, with 17 bases in between. This CDR3 comprises 14 residues. The CDR3 coding sequence is TGTGCCTCCCGTCGCACTGGTGTGAACTATGGCTACACCTTC. This translates into CASRRTGVNYGYTF.

Concerning this clone itself: The same CDR3 is also encoded by other DNA sequences in this sample. The V and J genes are TRBV29-1 and TRBJ2-7; 7 positions match TRBD1. V shed 4 bases and J 0 bases; nucleotides not matched to a gene: 3. The germline V gene encodes CDR1 SQVTM and CDR2 ANQGSEA. This CDR3 contains 13 residues. The CDR3 region is CSVGDRTSYEQYF. CDR3 nucleotides: TGCAGCGTTGGGGACAGAACCTCCTACGAGCAGTACTTC.

This chain uses TRBV10-2 with TRBJ2-3; 10 nucleotides align to TRBD2. V was pared by 6 bases and J by 0 bases, with 3 bases of the junction left unmatched. The CDR3 covers 15 residues. CDR1 is WSHSY and CDR2 is SAAADI in the germline V gene. The CDR3 DNA sequence: TGCGCCAGCAGGAAGACTAGCGGGAGCACAGATACGCAGTATTTT. It encodes CASRKTSGSTDTQYF.

The chain carries TRBV18 and TRBJ1-4; TRBD1 aligns across 11 bases. Germline values: CDR1 KGHSH, CDR2 LQKENI. The CDR3 covers 13 residues. V lost 2 bases, J lost 15 bases, and 5 bases stayed unmatched. CDR3 protein: CASSPYGTGGVFF. The CDR3 bases are TGTGCCAGCTCACCATACGGGACAGGGGGTGTGTTTTTT.

The chain employs TRBV19 and TRBJ1-2; 8 nucleotides align to TRBD1. V lost 5 bases to trimming and J lost 7 bases; unmatched junction nucleotides: 9. Germline lookup yields CDR1 LNHDA and CDR2 SQIVND (reference sequence). The CDR3 extends over 14 amino acids. The CDR3 DNA is TGTGCCAGTAGTCTCCCAGGGGGCGCGGGTGGCTACACCTTC. It yields the protein CASSLPGGAGGYTF. The full variable domain, with the rest looked up from reference TRBV19 and TRBJ1-2, is DGGITQSPKYLFRKEGQNVTLSCEQNLNHDAMYWYRQDPGQGLRLIYYSQIVNDFQKGDIAEGYSVSREKKESFPLTVTSAQKNPTAFYLCASSLPGGAGGYTFGSGTRLTVV.

The CDR3 sequence is CASSPVDNGYTF. The CDR3 bases are TGTGCCAGCAGCCCTGTAGATAATGGCTACACCTTC. The chain is built from TRBV7-9 and TRBJ1-2; D ambiguous. Trimming stripped 5 bases from V and 6 bases from J, with 10 bases between. CDR3 length: 12 amino acids. Germline V gives CDR1 SEHNR, CDR2 FQNEAQ (reference sequence).

The J gene is TRBJ2-7, the V gene TRBV9, with TRBD2 matching over 8 bases. In germline, CDR1 is SGDLS, CDR2 YYNGEE. The CDR3 loop spans 15 amino acids. The trim removed 3 bases at V and 2 bases at J, leaving 7 bases unmatched. The CDR3 loop is CASSASGGSPYEQYF. DNA of the CDR3: TGTGCCAGCAGCGCCAGCGGGGGATCTCCCTACGAGCAGTACTTC.

The gene calls are TRBV18 and TRBJ2-5; 12 nucleotides agree with TRBD2. Germline values: CDR1 KGHSH, CDR2 LQKENI. J gave up 1 base and V 3 bases, and 12 bases lay outside the gene matches. CDR3 length equals 19 residues. The CDR3 region is CASSPYPPGLAGIQETQYF. The CDR3 bases are TGTGCCAGCTCACCCTACCCTCCTGGACTAGCGGGAATCCAAGAGACCCAGTACTTC.

This rearrangement joins TRBV25-1 to TRBJ2-1, with 16 bases that match TRBD2. The germline V gene encodes CDR1 MGHDK and CDR2 SYGVNS. J was trimmed by 4 bases and V by 0 bases; bases with no gene match: 3. This CDR3 region has 18 residues. CDR3 in DNA: TGTGCCAGCAGTGAATATGGGACTAGCGGGAGGGATTACAATGAGCAGTTCTTC. Its translation is CASSEYGTSGRDYNEQFF.

The V call is TRBV18, the J call TRBJ1-1; the D gene is possibly TRBD1 (6 bases). The CDR3 extends over 17 amino acids. The germline V and J ends were trimmed by 4 bases and 5 bases, with 23 bases remaining between them. CDR1 KGHSH and CDR2 LQKENI come from the germline V gene. This CDR3 is CASSLGLLGGPGTEAFF. The CDR3 nucleotides read TGTGCCAGCTCACTGGGCCTACTTGGGGGCCCTGGGACTGAAGCTTTCTTT.

The chain couples TRBV4-3 to TRBJ2-1, with 9 nucleotides matching TRBD1. The CDR3 runs to 15 residues. V trimming: 4 bases; J trimming: 5 bases; junction bases outside the gene matches: 6. Germline values: CDR1 LGHNA, CDR2 YSLEER. The CDR3 protein is CASSPGTGKDNEQFF. The CDR3 DNA is TGCGCCAGCAGCCCTGGGACAGGGAAGGACAATGAGCAGTTCTTC.

The chain couples TRBV4-3 to TRBJ1-5; D gene unclear. The CDR3 loop spans 15 amino acids. V lost 0 bases and J 10 bases, leaving 16 bases between the germline ends. The germline V gene has CDR1 LGHNA and CDR2 YSLEER. CDR3 DNA: TGCGCCAGCAGCCAAGAGAAGCACCCTTTCTATCCCCAGCATTTT. Amino acids: CASSQEKHPFYPQHF.

V gene TRBV19 combines with J gene TRBJ1-1, with D tentatively TRBD1 (6 bases). The CDR3 totals 15 residues. Germline CDR1 reads LNHDA; CDR2 reads SQIVND (reference sequence). V was shortened by 5 bases and J by 2 bases, with 15 bases between the two germline ends. Here the CDR3 DNA reads TGTGCCAGTAGTCCGCGACAGGAAGTAAACACTGAAGCTTTCTTT. This encodes CASSPRQEVNTEAFF.

The J gene is TRBJ2-1, the V gene TRBV6-1, with D possibly being TRBD2 (5 bases). Germline values: CDR1 MNHNS, CDR2 SASEGT. Deletions cut 7 bases from V and 3 bases from J, with 16 bases between. The CDR3 loop spans 15 amino acids. The DNA of the CDR3 is TGTGCCAGCAACGTGTTCGGGGTAGACTACAATGAGCAGTTCTTC. Its protein is CASNVFGVDYNEQFF.

J is TRBJ1-2 and V is TRBV30; D not certain. The length of the CDR3 is 11 residues. The germline V gene has CDR1 GTSNPN and CDR2 SVGIG (reference sequence). Trimming shortened V by 3 bases and J by 10 bases, and 12 bases separated the two germline ends. The CDR3 region has the DNA TGTGCCTGGAGCGTCAGGCGACACTACACCTTC. Amino acids: CAWSVRRHYTF.

This chain links TRBV9 with TRBJ1-1; D is perhaps TRBD1 (6 bases). V lost 3 bases to trimming and J lost 0 bases, with 9 bases between them. This CDR3 spans 14 amino acids. Germline values: CDR1 SGDLS, CDR2 YYNGEE. The CDR3 is CASSAGQLNTEAFF. Here the CDR3 DNA reads TGTGCCAGCAGCGCTGGACAGTTGAACACTGAAGCTTTCTTT.

The gene calls are TRBV29-1 and TRBJ2-5; 15 bases line up with TRBD2. This CDR3 is 16 amino acids long. V gave up 2 bases and J gave up 5 bases; unmatched junction bases: 6. The germline V gene encodes CDR1 SQVTM and CDR2 ANQGSEA. CDR3 loop: CSVEWGLAGGGETQYF. The CDR3 DNA is TGCAGCGTTGAATGGGGACTAGCGGGAGGAGGGGAGACCCAGTACTTC.

This sequence joins TRBV19 and TRBJ1-1; D is possibly TRBD1 (6 bases). This CDR3 comprises 15 residues. Germline lookup yields CDR1 LNHDA and CDR2 SQIVND (reference sequence). V lost 1 base to trimming and J lost 1 base, with 10 bases between them. CDR3 coding DNA: TGTGCCAGTAGTATAGGAAGGACAGCGAACACTGAAGCTTTCTTT. Protein product: CASSIGRTANTEAFF.

Here the CDR3 DNA reads TGTGCCTGGAGTCCCCCGGGACAGGGATACACCATATATTTT. Protein: CAWSPPGQGYTIYF. The rearrangement uses TRBV30 and TRBJ1-3; TRBD1 matches 9 bases. The trim removed 2 bases at V and 8 bases at J, leaving 7 bases unmatched. Germline-derived CDR1 and CDR2 are GTSNPN and SVGIG (reference sequence). This CDR3 region has 14 residues.

The chain uses TRBV7-9 and TRBJ2-3, with TRBD1 matching over 9 bases. Germline V gene sequence: CDR1 SEHNR, CDR2 FQNEAQ (reference sequence). The CDR3 covers 16 residues. Trimming cost V 1 base and J 0 bases; bases outside gene matches: 2. The CDR3 sequence: CASSLEGTGSTDTQYF. For the CDR3, the DNA is TGTGCCAGCAGCTTAGAAGGGACAGGGAGCACAGATACGCAGTATTTT.

This chain joins TRBV28 and TRBJ2-7; 7 bases are shared with TRBD2. CDR1 and CDR2 from the germline V gene are MDHEN and SYDVKM. Trimming removed 8 bases from V and 2 bases from J; junction bases left unmatched: 3. The length of the CDR3 is 12 residues. Here the CDR3 DNA reads TGTGCCAGCCGGGACTATGCCTACGAGCAGTACTTC. This translates into CASRDYAYEQYF.

The rearrangement links TRBV4-1 to TRBJ1-1; TRBD1 might be the D (6 bases). Germline V gene data show CDR1 as MGHRA and CDR2 as YSYEKL. The length of the CDR3 is 16 residues. V was trimmed by 6 bases and J by 0 bases, leaving 17 bases between them. For the CDR3, the DNA is TGCGCCAGCAGACCACCCCGGACAGACATGAACACTGAAGCTTTCTTT. As protein: CASRPPRTDMNTEAFF.

The CDR3 region is CASSLYGGADYGYTF. The DNA for the CDR3 is TGCGCCAGCAGCTTGTACGGAGGGGCGGACTATGGCTACACCTTC. V and J are TRBV5-1 and TRBJ1-2, with D tentatively TRBD1 (5 bases). The CDR3 length is 15 residues. The germline V gene encodes CDR1 SGHRS and CDR2 YFSETQ. V was cut by 1 base and J by 3 bases, with 13 bases left in between.

This chain links TRBV9 with TRBJ2-1, with D unclear. The CDR3 runs 17 residues. Trimming shortened V by 0 bases and J by 0 bases, and 13 bases separated the two germline ends. Germline V lookup: CDR1 SGDLS, CDR2 YYNGEE. The CDR3 nucleotides are TGTGCCAGCAGCGTAGCTCTCGCGGAGAGCTCCTACAATGAGCAGTTCTTC. Translated: CASSVALAESSYNEQFF.

The chain is built from TRBV25-1 and TRBJ1-1; the match to TRBD1 covers 10 bases. V dropped 5 bases and J dropped 7; count of bases not matched to a gene: 7. Germline V gives CDR1 MGHDK, CDR2 SYGVNS. The CDR3 has 14 amino acids. The CDR3 DNA is TGTGCCAGCAGTCTGACAGGGGGCCTAAATGAAGCTTTCTTT. This gives the protein CASSLTGGLNEAFF.

J is TRBJ2-7 and V is TRBV29-1, with 9 bases lining up with TRBD1. Germline CDR1 is SQVTM and CDR2 is ANQGSEA. V trimming: 3 bases; J trimming: 5 bases; junction bases outside the gene matches: 8. The CDR3 is made up of 14 amino acids. The CDR3 nucleotides read TGCAGCGTTGATAAGGGGGACAGGGAGGACGAGCAGTACGTC. Protein: CSVDKGDREDEQYV.